One and the same sample provided the 10 T cell receptor beta chains below, sequenced in a study of cytomegalovirus exposure and HLA in healthy donors. Researchers ran the PCR with 60 Vbeta and 13 Jbeta primers. TCRdb keeps only in-frame clones here, not all; method: immunoSEQ multiplex PCR. The sample yields some 130,000 clones, roughly four fifths seen once. Sequenced input: PBMCs. The receptors were gathered from a woman aged 50 to 60 in good health and CMV-seropositive.

The rearrangement links TRBV18 to TRBJ1-1; the D is unclear. Germline CDR1 is KGHSH and CDR2 is LQKENI. Trimming cost V 4 bases and J 4 bases, with 10 bases left between them. CDR3 length: 13 residues. The chain's CDR3 is CASSQGVGTEAFF. The CDR3 region has the DNA TGTGCCAGCTCACAGGGAGTTGGCACTGAAGCTTTCTTT.

The rearrangement uses TRBV4-1 and TRBJ2-1, with 8 bases fitting TRBD2. The CDR3 loop spans 16 amino acids. J gave up 4 bases and V 2 bases, and 7 bases lay outside the gene matches. Per germline, CDR1 MGHRA and CDR2 YSYEKL. The CDR3 DNA sequence: TGCGCCAGCAGCCAATCCGCGGGGGGAAAGTACAATGAGCAGTTCTTC. Its translation is CASSQSAGGKYNEQFF.

This clone was seen once. The rearrangement links TRBV7-9 to TRBJ1-1; maybe TRBD1 (6 bases). The CDR3 consists of 18 residues. Germline V lookup: CDR1 SEHNR, CDR2 FQNEAQ (reference sequence). With 5 bases removed from V and 2 bases from J, the gap between germline ends came to 24 bases. Here the CDR3 DNA reads TGTGCCAGCAGCATAGGTAGGGGGGGCCAGGGGAAAAACACTGAAGCTTTCTTT. It encodes CASSIGRGGQGKNTEAFF.

A few counts support this clone. V and J are TRBV28 and TRBJ1-2; 10 bases agree with TRBD1. This CDR3 spans 17 amino acids. The V and J ends lost 8 bases and 4 bases, in that order; junction bases with no gene match: 16. Germline values: CDR1 MDHEN, CDR2 SYDVKM. In DNA form, the CDR3 reads TGTGCCAGCGCTAACCCCGGGACAGGGGCGAGAGGCTATGGCTACACCTTC. It specifies CASANPGTGARGYGYTF.

The chain employs TRBV12-5 and TRBJ1-3; TRBD1 is a possible D gene (6 bases). The CDR3 spans 14 residues. Per the germline V gene, CDR1 is LGHNT and CDR2 is FRNRAP. V lost 6 bases and J lost 3, with 12 bases in between. This CDR3 reads CASGSTGRGNTIYF. The CDR3, as DNA: TGTGCTAGTGGGTCCACAGGGCGTGGAAACACCATATATTTT. Filled out from reference TRBV12-5 and TRBJ1-3, the complete variable domain reads DARVTQTPRHKVTEMGQEVTMRCQPILGHNTVFWYRQTMMQGLELLAYFRNRAPLDDSGMPKDRFSAEMPDATLATLKIQPSEPRDSAVYFCASGSTGRGNTIYFGEGSWLTVV.

This clone was detected only once. The chain is built from TRBV5-5 and TRBJ2-7; TRBD2 matches at 8 bases. From germline, CDR1 is SGHKS and CDR2 YYEKEE (reference sequence). The CDR3 is 15 residues long. Losses at the gene ends were 1 base for V and 3 bases for J; bases not matched to a gene: 6. The CDR3 DNA reads TGTGCCAGCAGCTTGTGGGCGGGAGGAGTCTACGAGCAGTACTTC. Translated: CASSLWAGGVYEQYF.

The chain recombines TRBV5-4 with TRBJ1-2; 7 bases are shared with TRBD1. The V segment lost 3 bases and the J segment 4 bases; nucleotides outside the gene matches: 6. Germline CDR1 is SGHNT and CDR2 is YYREEE (reference sequence). The CDR3 is 14 amino acids. DNA of the CDR3: TGTGCCAGCAGCTCCGATAGACAGGGCTATGGCTACACCTTC. Protein product: CASSSDRQGYGYTF.

This chain joins TRBV10-2 and TRBJ2-4, with TRBD2 identical over 7 bases. Trimming cost V 6 bases and J 11 bases; bases outside gene matches: 10. Germline V gene data show CDR1 as WSHSY and CDR2 as SAAADI. The CDR3 spans 13 residues. CDR3 DNA: TGCGCCAGCAGCCATCGGACTAGTATCTTTCAGTACTTC. This sequence encodes CASSHRTSIFQYF.

CDR3 region: CASSQWGVSSGANVLTF. As DNA, the CDR3 is TGTGCCAGCAGCCAATGGGGGGTCTCCTCTGGGGCCAACGTCCTGACTTTC. V usage is TRBV14 and J usage is TRBJ2-6, with D perhaps TRBD2 (6 bases). The CDR3 length is 17 residues. Germline V gene lookup returns CDR1 SGHDN and CDR2 FVKESK. Trimming cost V 2 bases and J 0 bases, with 11 bases left between them.

In its sample, this clone was seen once. V and J are TRBV28 and TRBJ1-1; 8 positions agree with TRBD1. V shed 6 bases, J shed 4 bases, and the junction held 7 bases outside the gene matches. There are 14 residues in the CDR3. Per germline, CDR1 MDHEN and CDR2 SYDVKM. Here the CDR3 reads CASRTQGDGTEAFF. The CDR3 DNA reads as TGTGCCAGCAGGACACAGGGGGATGGCACTGAAGCTTTCTTT. Supplemented by reference TRBV28 and TRBJ1-1, the full variable domain reads DVKVTQSSRYLVKRTGEKVFLECVQDMDHENMFWYRQDPGLGLRLIYFSYDVKMKEKGDIPEGYSVSREKKERFSLILESASTNQTSMYLCASRTQGDGTEAFFGQGTRLTVV.